Listed below are T cell receptor beta chains from one sample, sequenced in a study of blood T cell repertoires in COVID-19. Libraries were prepared by immunoSEQ multiplex PCR; TCRdb keeps only in-frame clonotypes and omits some of them. The data contain 200,000 to 250,000 clones, around three quarters of them singletons. The sequenced sample consisted of peripheral blood. These receptors were obtained from a woman aged 70-85 years with acute or convalescent COVID-19. Both conserved end residues are part of each CDR3. D genes are given only for firm matches. Expanded clones are given a class, and other clones once, few, many or no size at all.

DNA: TGTGCCAGCAGCTTACCGGGACTAGCAGGGGGGGATACGCAGTATTTT
CDR3: CASSLPGLAGGDTQYF
D: TRBD2
V: TRBV5-8
size: .
J: TRBJ2-3

DNA: TGTGCCATCAGTGATCCAGGGGGTGATCTCACAGATACGCAGTATTTT
CDR3: CAISDPGGDLTDTQYF
D: TRBD1
V: TRBV10-3
size: .
J: TRBJ2-3

DNA: TGTGCCAGCAGCCAGGTAGCGGGCACAGATACGCAGTATTTT
CDR3: CASSQVAGTDTQYF
D: .
V: TRBV4-2
size: .
J: TRBJ2-3

DNA: TGTGCCAGCAGTCCGGGGGGGGGACAGGGAAACACTGAAGCTTTCTTT
CDR3: CASSPGGGQGNTEAFF
D: TRBD1
V: TRBV2
size: .
J: TRBJ1-1

DNA: TGTGCCAGCAGTTACCCAAAGCGGGGGGGCCAGAATGAGCAGTTCTTC
CDR3: CASSYPKRGGQNEQFF
D: TRBD2
V: TRBV6-2/TRBV6-3
size: .
J: TRBJ2-1

DNA: TGTGCCAGCAGCTTTGCAGGGGGAGATACGCAGTATTTT
CDR3: CASSFAGGDTQYF
D: TRBD1
V: TRBV11-2
size: few
J: TRBJ2-3

DNA: TGTGCCAGTTTAACCGGTGACTCCCTAAACACCGGGGAGCTGTTTTTT
CDR3: CASLTGDSLNTGELFF
D: .
V: TRBV19
size: .
J: TRBJ2-2

DNA: TGTGCCAGTAGTATAGAGAAGGGACAGGGTGAGGAGACCCAGTACTTC
CDR3: CASSIEKGQGEETQYF
D: TRBD1
V: TRBV19
size: .
J: TRBJ2-5

DNA: TGTGCCAGCAGCCACCCCGGGACAGGGACCGGGGAGCTGTTTTTT
CDR3: CASSHPGTGTGELFF
D: .
V: TRBV21-1
size: .
J: TRBJ2-2

DNA: TGTGCCAGCAGTTACGCTACGAGGGGACTAGCTTCCAATGAGCAGTTCTTC
CDR3: CASSYATRGLASNEQFF
D: TRBD2
V: TRBV6-2/TRBV6-3
size: few
J: TRBJ2-1

DNA: TGTGCCAGCAACACAGGACAGGGGCTGATCTCCGTTGTGAACACTGAAGCTTTCTTT
CDR3: CASNTGQGLISVVNTEAFF
D: TRBD1
V: TRBV9
size: .
J: TRBJ1-1

DNA: TGTGCCACCAGTTTTACCGGGTCAGGGGGGGAGACCCAGTACTTC
CDR3: CATSFTGSGGETQYF
D: .
V: TRBV24-1
size: .
J: TRBJ2-5

DNA: TGTGCCAGCAGCCGCGGACAGGGAACCTATGGCTACACCTTC
CDR3: CASSRGQGTYGYTF
D: TRBD1
V: TRBV5-6
size: .
J: TRBJ1-2

DNA: TGTGCCAGCTCACCACCGGAGGGGTGGCAAGAGACCCAGTACTTC
CDR3: CASSPPEGWQETQYF
D: .
V: TRBV18
size: .
J: TRBJ2-5

DNA: TGTGCCAGCAGGTCGGGGGTTGGGAATTCACCCCTCCACTTT
CDR3: CASRSGVGNSPLHF
D: .
V: TRBV7-6
size: once
J: TRBJ1-6

DNA: TGTGCCATCAGTCTTGAGGGGGTGAATAATTCACCCCTCCACTTT
CDR3: CAISLEGVNNSPLHF
D: .
V: TRBV10-3
size: few
J: TRBJ1-6

DNA: TGTGCCAGCAGCGACACAGGGGTAACTGAAAAACTGTTTTTT
CDR3: CASSDTGVTEKLFF
D: TRBD1
V: TRBV4-2
size: few
J: TRBJ1-4

DNA: TGCGCCAGCTTCACTGGGGGGTATCAGCCCCAGCATTTT
CDR3: CASFTGGYQPQHF
D: .
V: TRBV5-1
size: once
J: TRBJ1-5

DNA: TGTGCCAGCAGTTACGGGCAGGGATACAATGAGCAGTTCTTC
CDR3: CASSYGQGYNEQFF
D: .
V: TRBV6-6
size: .
J: TRBJ2-1

DNA: TGTGCCAGCAGTTTATCCCAGGGTAGCGAAAAACTGTTTTTT
CDR3: CASSLSQGSEKLFF
D: .
V: TRBV27
size: .
J: TRBJ1-4

DNA: TGCGCCAGCAGACCTCCAGACAGGGGGCGCACCGACTACACCTTC
CDR3: CASRPPDRGRTDYTF
D: TRBD1
V: TRBV5-1
size: .
J: TRBJ1-2

DNA: TGTGCCAGCAGCTTGGTTGAGTCGAACACCGGGGAGCTGTTTTTT
CDR3: CASSLVESNTGELFF
D: .
V: TRBV5-5
size: .
J: TRBJ2-2

DNA: TGTGCCAGCAGCTTATTTGGGGGACAGGGGTCCTACAATGAGCAGTTCTTC
CDR3: CASSLFGGQGSYNEQFF
D: TRBD1
V: TRBV7-8
size: .
J: TRBJ2-1

DNA: TGTGCCAGCAGCGTAGCCAGGGGTAATCAGCCCCAGCATTTT
CDR3: CASSVARGNQPQHF
D: .
V: TRBV2
size: .
J: TRBJ1-5

DNA: TGTGCCACCGGCGGCCGTGCTCATGGCTACACCTTC
CDR3: CATGGRAHGYTF
D: .
V: TRBV24-1
size: .
J: TRBJ1-2

DNA: TGTGCCAGCAGTTATAGCCGGGACTCCACAGATACGCAGTATTTT
CDR3: CASSYSRDSTDTQYF
D: .
V: TRBV6-2/TRBV6-3
size: .
J: TRBJ2-3

DNA: TGTGCCACGGGGACAGGGAGCAATCAGCCCCAGCATTTT
CDR3: CATGTGSNQPQHF
D: TRBD1
V: TRBV24-1
size: .
J: TRBJ1-5

DNA: TGCGCCAGCAGTAGCGGGGGTGGCGAGCAGTACTTC
CDR3: CASSSGGGEQYF
D: TRBD2
V: TRBV10-2
size: .
J: TRBJ2-7

DNA: TGTGCCAGCACCCGGAACCCCGGGACTAGCCCAAGTGAGCAGTTCTTC
CDR3: CASTRNPGTSPSEQFF
D: TRBD2
V: TRBV11-2
size: few
J: TRBJ2-1

DNA: TGTGCCCACAACTTCCAGACTAGAGGAGGCTACACCTTC
CDR3: CAHNFQTRGGYTF
D: .
V: TRBV30
size: .
J: TRBJ1-2

DNA: TGCGCCAGCAGCTCGGGACAGGCCGATAATCAGCCCCAGCATTTT
CDR3: CASSSGQADNQPQHF
D: TRBD1
V: TRBV5-1
size: .
J: TRBJ1-5

DNA: TGTGCCAGCAGCGCCGAGGGGACTTACCCCACTGAAGCTTTCTTT
CDR3: CASSAEGTYPTEAFF
D: .
V: TRBV9
size: .
J: TRBJ1-1

DNA: TGTGCCAGCAGCTCCGGGACAGGGGGTGGCTACACCTTC
CDR3: CASSSGTGGGYTF
D: TRBD1
V: TRBV7-9
size: .
J: TRBJ1-2

DNA: TGTGCCAGCAGCCAAGATGGCAGGCTTTACAATGAGCAGTTCTTC
CDR3: CASSQDGRLYNEQFF
D: .
V: TRBV4-2
size: few
J: TRBJ2-1